This TCR beta chain was documented in a study of vaccination and CD4 T cells after COVID-19. Study information: Nasal swab PCR showed SARS-CoV-2 in convalescent patients, under 10 with mild and one with severe disease. Convalescent participants consisted of six males and four females, two being Hispanic.

Trimming removed 0 bases at V and 2 bases at J, with 8 bases between. The CDR3 has 15 residues. The germline V gene has CDR1 LNHNV and CDR2 YYDKDF (reference sequence). In this sample, this clonotype is medium-sized (0.01 to 0.1%). Its antigen is not identified. Treatment meaning: roughly nine-day PBMC culture with coronavirus spike peptide pools or control peptides (ViraFEST assay). IL-2 (around 10 IU/ml) and peptide pools (about 9 ug/ml) were added to cultures of two million PBMCs per well. Sequenced with the Oncomine TCR Beta short-read assay was DNA taken from cultured CD4+ T cells. The authors extracted genomic DNA from cultured CD4+ T cells. TCRdb reprocessed the PCR reads with MiXCR, giving one entry per CDR3 protein. The sample lists roughly 18,000 distinct CDR3 sequences, about 60% occurring once.

The V call is TRBV15, the J call TRBJ1-3; unclear D gene. The clonotype was recovered from a human donor who had recovered from COVID-19. Material for sequencing was CD4+ T cells from blood, cultured in vitro. CDR3 nucleotide sequence: TGTGCCACCAGCAGAGATCCGGGTCCTGGAAACACCATATATTTT. As protein: CATSRDPGPGNTIYF.